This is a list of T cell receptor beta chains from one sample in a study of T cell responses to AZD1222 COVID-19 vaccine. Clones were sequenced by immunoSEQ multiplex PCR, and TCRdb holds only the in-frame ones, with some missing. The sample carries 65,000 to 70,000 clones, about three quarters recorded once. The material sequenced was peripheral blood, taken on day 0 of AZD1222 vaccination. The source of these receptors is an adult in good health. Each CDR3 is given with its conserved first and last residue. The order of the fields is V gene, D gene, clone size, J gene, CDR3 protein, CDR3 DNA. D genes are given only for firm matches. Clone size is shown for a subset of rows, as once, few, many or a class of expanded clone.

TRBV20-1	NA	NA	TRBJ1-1	CSASPGREAFF	TGCAGTGCTAGTCCCGGCAGGGAAGCTTTCTTT
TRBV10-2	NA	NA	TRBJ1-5	CASSEGSNQPQHF	TGCGCCAGCAGTGAGGGAAGCAATCAGCCCCAGCATTTT
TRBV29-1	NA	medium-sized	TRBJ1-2	CSAVDSYYGYTF	TGCAGCGCTGTGGACAGCTACTATGGCTACACCTTC
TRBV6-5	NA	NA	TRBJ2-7	CASIGLSYEQYF	TGTGCCAGCATAGGTCTTTCCTACGAGCAGTACTTC
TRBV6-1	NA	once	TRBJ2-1	CASSELSLWPGGDEQFF	TGTGCCAGCAGTGAATTGTCTCTTTGGCCGGGGGGCGATGAGCAGTTCTTC
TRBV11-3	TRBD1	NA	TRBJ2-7	CASSSRTGGGEQYF	TGTGCCAGCAGCTCGAGGACAGGGGGCGGCGAGCAGTACTTC
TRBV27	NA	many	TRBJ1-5	CASSLGYRTQPQHF	TGTGCCAGCAGTTTGGGCTATCGGACTCAGCCCCAGCATTTT
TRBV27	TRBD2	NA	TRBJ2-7	CASSLGRGAVYEQYF	TGTGCCAGCAGTTTGGGGCGGGGGGCCGTCTACGAGCAGTACTTC
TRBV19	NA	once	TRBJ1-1	CASSIRTPGTIEAFF	TGTGCCAGTAGTATCAGGACACCTGGAACAATTGAAGCTTTCTTT
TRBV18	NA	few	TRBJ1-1	CASSRDLGTLNTEAFF	TGTGCCAGCTCACGGGACCTCGGGACCCTGAACACTGAAGCTTTCTTT
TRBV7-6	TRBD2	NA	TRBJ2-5	CASSPRTSGGETQYF	TGTGCCAGCAGCCCCCGGACTAGCGGGGGTGAGACCCAGTACTTC
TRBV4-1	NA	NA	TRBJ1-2	CASSPPLGAQFYGYTF	TGCGCCAGCAGCCCCCCTTTGGGGGCCCAGTTCTATGGCTACACCTTC
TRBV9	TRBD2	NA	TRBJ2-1	CASSVGGGAYNEQFF	TGTGCCAGCAGCGTAGGCGGGGGGGCGTACAATGAGCAGTTCTTC
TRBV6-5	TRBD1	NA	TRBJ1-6	CASIWDRRYNSPLHF	TGTGCCAGTATTTGGGACAGGCGGTATAATTCACCCCTCCACTTT
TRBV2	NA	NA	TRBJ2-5	CASNALGQSSQETQYF	TGTGCCAGCAACGCCCTAGGACAGAGCAGCCAAGAGACCCAGTACTTC
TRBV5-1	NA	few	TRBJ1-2	CASSTQGQLSDYTF	TGCGCCAGCAGCACCCAAGGACAGCTGTCTGACTACACCTTC
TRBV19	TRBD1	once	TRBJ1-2	CASSPNRGGVYGYTF	TGTGCCAGTAGTCCGAACAGGGGAGGAGTCTATGGCTACACCTTC
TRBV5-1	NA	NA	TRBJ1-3	CASSNMGVPGNTIYF	TGCGCCAGCAGTAACATGGGGGTCCCTGGAAACACCATATATTTT
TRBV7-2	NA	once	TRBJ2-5	CASSRLTRGPEETQYF	TGTGCCAGCAGCCGCCTGACGCGGGGGCCCGAAGAGACCCAGTACTTC
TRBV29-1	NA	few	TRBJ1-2	CSVEGGTGLSDYGYTF	TGCAGCGTTGAAGGGGGAACAGGCTTGTCGGACTATGGCTACACCTTC
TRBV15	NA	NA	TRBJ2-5	CATSIRPGGLQETQYF	TGTGCCACCAGCATCAGACCCGGGGGACTCCAAGAGACCCAGTACTTC
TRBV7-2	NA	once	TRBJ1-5	CASSHQGGGSQPQHF	TGTGCCAGCAGCCACCAAGGGGGGGGGAGTCAGCCCCAGCATTTT
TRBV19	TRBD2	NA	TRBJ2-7	CASRGGGTGKVGDEQYF	TGTGCCAGTCGCGGCGGGGGGACTGGTAAAGTAGGCGACGAGCAGTACTTC
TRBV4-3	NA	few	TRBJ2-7	CASSQIPTGPGEQYF	TGCGCCAGCAGCCAAATACCGACAGGTCCGGGCGAGCAGTACTTC
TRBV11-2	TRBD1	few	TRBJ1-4	CASSHRGGKLFF	TGTGCCAGCAGCCACAGGGGAGGAAAACTGTTTTTT
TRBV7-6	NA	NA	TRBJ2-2	CASSRSMEVGELFF	TGTGCCAGCAGCCGCTCCATGGAAGTCGGGGAGCTGTTTTTT
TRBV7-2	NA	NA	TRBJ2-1	CASTSSNFYNEQFF	TGTGCCAGCACTTCATCAAACTTCTACAATGAGCAGTTCTTC
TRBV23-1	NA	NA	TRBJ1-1	CASSPSLSSRGNTEAFF	TGCGCCAGCAGTCCCTCGCTATCCTCCAGGGGCAACACTGAAGCTTTCTTT
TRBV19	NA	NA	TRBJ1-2	CASSPRDLYGYTF	TGTGCCAGTAGCCCCCGGGACCTGTATGGCTACACCTTC
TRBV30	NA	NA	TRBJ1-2	CAWLPLGGVANYGYTF	TGTGCCTGGCTCCCCTTGGGAGGGGTAGCTAACTATGGCTACACCTTC
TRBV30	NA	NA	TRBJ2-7	CAWKRSGLYEQYF	TGTGCCTGGAAACGCTCAGGCCTCTACGAGCAGTACTTC
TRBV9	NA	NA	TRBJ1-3	CASSVAPIGNSGNTIYF	TGTGCCAGCAGCGTAGCCCCAATAGGAAACTCTGGAAACACCATATATTTT
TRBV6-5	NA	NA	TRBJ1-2	CASSYVGQSSYGYTF	TGTGCCAGCAGTTACGTCGGGCAGAGCAGCTATGGCTACACCTTC
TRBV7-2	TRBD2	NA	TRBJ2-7	CASSQTSGGPYEQYF	TGTGCCAGCAGCCAAACTAGCGGGGGGCCTTACGAGCAGTACTTC
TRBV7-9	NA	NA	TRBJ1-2	CASSVRDTDGYTF	TGTGCCAGCAGCGTTAGGGACACAGATGGCTACACCTTC
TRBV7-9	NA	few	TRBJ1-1	CASSPEAAEAFF	TGTGCCAGCAGCCCGGAGGCTGCGGAAGCTTTCTTT
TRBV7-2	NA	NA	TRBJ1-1	CASSDPPNTEAFF	TGTGCCAGCAGCGACCCCCCGAACACTGAAGCTTTCTTT
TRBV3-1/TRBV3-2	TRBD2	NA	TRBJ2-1	CASSQEPGLAFNEQFF	TGTGCCAGCAGCCAAGAGCCGGGACTAGCGTTCAATGAGCAGTTCTTC
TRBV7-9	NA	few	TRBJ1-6	CASSLVGSLDLHF	TGTGCCAGCAGCTTAGTGGGGTCGCTTGACCTCCACTTT
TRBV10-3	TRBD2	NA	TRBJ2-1	CAISEWEPGLAGINNEQFF	TGTGCCATCAGTGAGTGGGAACCGGGACTAGCGGGGATTAACAATGAGCAGTTCTTC
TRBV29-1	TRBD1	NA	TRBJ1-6	CSVGGGGSPLHF	TGCAGCGTTGGAGGGGGCGGATCACCCCTCCACTTT
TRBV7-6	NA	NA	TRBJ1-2	CASSLGPGGGNYGYTF	TGTGCCAGCAGCTTAGGCCCCGGGGGGGGGAACTATGGCTACACCTTC
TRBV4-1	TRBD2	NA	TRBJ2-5	CASSQAGGGLQETQYF	TGCGCCAGCAGCCAAGCTGGCGGGGGGCTCCAAGAGACCCAGTACTTC
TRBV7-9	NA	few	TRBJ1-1	CASSFLDSNTEAFF	TGTGCCAGCAGCTTTTTAGACAGCAACACTGAAGCTTTCTTT
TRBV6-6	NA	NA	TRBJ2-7	CASTPDVGGYEQYF	TGTGCCAGCACCCCAGACGTGGGGGGCTACGAGCAGTACTTC
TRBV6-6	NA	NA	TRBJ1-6	CASRRTDNSPLHF	TGTGCCAGCAGACGGACAGATAATTCACCCCTCCACTTT
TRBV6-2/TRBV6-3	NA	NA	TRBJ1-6	CASSYSTQAGNSPRYSPLHF	TGTGCCAGCAGTTACTCGACGCAGGCCGGTAATTCCCCCAGATATTCACCCCTCCACTTT
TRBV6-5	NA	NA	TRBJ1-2	CASRAGAAVYGYTF	TGTGCCAGCAGGGCAGGGGCGGCGGTCTATGGCTACACCTTC
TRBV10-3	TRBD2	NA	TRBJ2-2	CAISGTSGGDAGELFF	TGTGCCATCAGTGGAACTAGCGGGGGAGATGCCGGGGAGCTGTTTTTT
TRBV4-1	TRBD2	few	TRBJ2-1	CASRVAGQYNEQFF	TGCGCCAGCAGAGTAGCGGGGCAATACAATGAGCAGTTCTTC